This entry lists 18 T cell receptor beta chains sequenced from one sample in a study of T cells in Graves' hyperthyroidism and ophthalmopathy. TCR beta CDR3 region amplification was performed from RNA transcripts. In the first-round RT-PCR of the TCR CDR3, the HTBI primer set was used. From the multiplex PCR reads, TCRdb called clonotypes with MiXCR, one entry per CDR3 protein. The sample lists under 650,000 distinct CDR3 sequences, 15% to 20% seen once, with 3% to 4% in the top ten. Sample: blood. These receptors all come from a woman in her 30s with Graves' hyperthyroidism.

On this clonotype: A read error may explain this, as a much larger clone is one base away. The V call is TRBV7-2, the J call TRBJ1-2; 8 bases line up with TRBD1. The CDR3 has 13 residues. V lost 6 bases and J lost 4; bases outside the gene matches: 4. The V gene's germline CDR1 is SGHTA and CDR2 FQGNSA. The CDR3 protein is CASRDRVSYGYTF. CDR3 bases: TGTGCCAGCAGGGACAGGGTTAGCTATGGCTACACCTTC.

The sample holds many counts of this clonotype. The rearrangement uses TRBV5-8 and TRBJ2-1; D unclear. The germline gives CDR1 SGHTS, CDR2 YDEGEE. V lost 0 bases and J lost 6, with 4 bases in between. This CDR3 spans 12 amino acids. CDR3 sequence reads: CASSLDTNEQFF. The CDR3 nucleotides are TGTGCCAGCAGCTTGGATACCAATGAGCAGTTCTTC.

This clonotype has a count of ten or more. This rearrangement joins TRBV2 to TRBJ1-2, with D possibly matching TRBD1 (5 bases). V was shortened by 2 bases and J by 3 bases, with 10 bases between the two germline ends. Germline lookup yields CDR1 SNHLY and CDR2 FYNNEI. This CDR3 comprises 14 residues. The CDR3 bases are TGTGCCAGCAGTGAATTACCGGGGGACTATGGCTACACCTTC. Translation: CASSELPGDYGYTF.

This clonotype came up a few times. The CDR3 reads CASSLGGVWGEQFF. In DNA, the CDR3 is TGTGCCAGCAGCTTGGGGGGAGTTTGGGGTGAGCAGTTCTTC. This chain connects TRBV5-5 to TRBJ2-1, with D possibly matching TRBD2 (5 bases). The CDR3 runs to 14 residues. V shed 0 bases and J shed 9 bases, with 13 bases lying between them. CDR1 is SGHKS and CDR2 is YYEKEE in the germline V gene (reference sequence).

This clonotype was seen many times. The V call is TRBV6-1, the J call TRBJ1-2, with unresolved D. This CDR3 region has 16 residues. CDR1 is MNHNS and CDR2 is SASEGT in the germline V gene. Trimming took off 7 bases at V and 4 bases at J, with 22 bases between the two ends. The CDR3 loop is CASTGRRLRSPYGYTF. CDR3 nucleotide sequence: TGTGCCAGCACGGGTAGGCGGCTTCGTAGCCCCTATGGCTACACCTTC.

The genes are TRBV5-6 and TRBJ2-3, with 9 positions matching TRBD1. Germline values: CDR1 SGHDT, CDR2 YYEEEE. V was clipped by 0 bases and J by 3 bases; unmatched bases: 8. The CDR3 is 17 residues long. The CDR3 region is CASSLAITGGQTDTQYF. The CDR3 DNA is TGTGCCAGCAGCTTGGCAATAACAGGGGGCCAGACAGATACGCAGTATTTT.

This clonotype was found once. The chain combines TRBV3-1 with TRBJ2-5; D is uncertain. This CDR3 comprises 15 residues. Germline loops: CDR1 LGHDT, CDR2 YNNKEL (reference sequence). V gave up 1 base and J gave up 4 bases, with 13 bases separating them. The CDR3: CASSQGMRLGETQYF. The CDR3 region has the DNA TGTGCCAGCAGCCAAGGAATGCGGTTGGGAGAGACCCAGTACTTC.

Only a few counts were recorded for this clonotype. The J gene is TRBJ1-2, the V gene TRBV20-1, with D perhaps matching TRBD1 (5 bases). The CDR3 spans 14 residues. From germline, CDR1 is DFQATT and CDR2 SNEGSKA (reference sequence). Trimming removed 2 bases from V and 8 bases from J, with 18 bases in between. CDR3 DNA sequence: TGCAGTGCTAGAACCGGGACCCACTCAGGGGGCTACACCTTC. This codes for CSARTGTHSGGYTF.

There are many counts of this clonotype. CDR3 sequence (DNA): TGTGCCAGCAGCGTAGGCAGAGAGAACACTGAAGCTTTCTTT. This translates into CASSVGRENTEAFF. The V gene is TRBV9, the J gene TRBJ1-1; D unresolved. This CDR3 comprises 14 residues. The germline gives CDR1 SGDLS, CDR2 YYNGEE. Trimming removed 0 bases from V and 1 base from J, with 7 bases in between.

This clonotype was seen repeatedly, ten times or more. J is TRBJ2-2 and V is TRBV30; D ambiguous. Germline V gene data show CDR1 as GTSNPN and CDR2 as SVGIG (reference sequence). V was pared by 5 bases and J by 4 bases, with 8 bases between. This CDR3 has 12 amino acids. CDR3 DNA sequence: TGTGCCTGGTATAGGCGCACCGGGGAGCTGTTTTTT. Protein sequence: CAWYRRTGELFF.

This sequence joins TRBV2 and TRBJ1-6, with D perhaps matching TRBD1 (5 bases). The CDR3 extends over 15 amino acids. Trimming removed 6 bases at V and 7 bases at J, with 16 bases between. The germline V gene encodes CDR1 SNHLY and CDR2 FYNNEI. Here the CDR3 DNA reads TGTGCCAGCAGAATAAACGACAGTCCCAATTCACCCCTCCACTTT. It encodes CASRINDSPNSPLHF. Based on the CDR3 plus reference TRBV2 and TRBJ1-6, the full variable domain is EPEVTQTPSHQVTQMGQEVILRCVPISNHLYFYWYRQILGQKVEFLVSFYNNEISEKSEIFDDQFSVERPDGSNFTLKIRSTKLEDSAMYFCASRINDSPNSPLHFGNGTRLTVT.

The V call is TRBV3-1, the J call TRBJ2-5; D is perhaps TRBD1 (5 bases). Between the trimmed V and J ends, which lost 1 base and 4 bases, there was a span of 13 bases. The CDR3 loop spans 15 amino acids. CDR1 is LGHDT, CDR2 YNNKEL, per germline (reference sequence). CDR3 in DNA: TGTGCCAGCAGCCAAGCGCAAGGGGAAGTAGAGACCCAGTACTTC. Translation gives CASSQAQGEVETQYF.

As for this clonotype: It may be a read error: a sequence one base away is much more abundant. CDR3 DNA sequence: TGTGCCAGCAGTTTCGCAGGGAAGAACCCAGATACGCAGTATTTT. It specifies CASSFAGKNPDTQYF. V and J are TRBV12-3 or TRBV12-4 and TRBJ2-3; possibly TRBD1 for D (5 bases). Trimming shortened V by 3 bases and J by 4 bases, and 14 bases separated the two germline ends. The CDR3 consists of 15 residues.

The V gene is TRBV5-6, the J gene TRBJ2-5, with 11 bases aligning to TRBD2. CDR3 length equals 15 residues. The trim removed 2 bases at V and 5 bases at J, leaving 5 bases unmatched. Per the germline V gene, CDR1 is SGHDT and CDR2 is YYEEEE. The CDR3 region is CASSFGTSGAETQYF. The CDR3 DNA sequence: TGTGCCAGCAGCTTTGGGACTAGCGGTGCGGAGACCCAGTACTTC.

This clonotype was observed at least ten times. CDR3 in amino acids: CASSPGPRDEKLFF. CDR3 DNA sequence: TGTGCCAGCTCTCCGGGCCCGCGTGATGAAAAACTGTTTTTT. This chain links TRBV18 with TRBJ1-4; unclear D gene. The CDR3 is 14 amino acids. Trimming pared 6 bases from V and 6 bases from J, leaving 14 bases between. CDR1 KGHSH and CDR2 LQKENI come from the germline V gene.

This clonotype was counted ten times or more. For the CDR3, the DNA is TGTGCCAGTAGCGCGGAATGGGGGCGGTCCTCCTACGAGCAGTACTTC. Translating it yields CASSAEWGRSSYEQYF. The chain links TRBV19 to TRBJ2-7; a weak D match, TRBD1 (6 bases). This CDR3 has 16 amino acids. Per germline, CDR1 LNHDA and CDR2 SQIVND (reference sequence). V was pared by 6 bases and J by 0 bases, with 18 bases between.

The rearrangement uses TRBV6-1 and TRBJ2-7; possibly TRBD2 for D (6 bases). V lost 6 bases and J 5 bases, leaving 17 bases between the germline ends. The CDR3 has 14 residues. Germline CDR1 is MNHNS and CDR2 is SASEGT. The CDR3 protein is CASRQTSSSDEQYF. CDR3 nucleotides: TGTGCCAGCAGACAAACTAGCAGTTCGGACGAGCAGTACTTC.

This clonotype was seen ten or more times. The chain joins TRBV3-1 to TRBJ1-1, with 9 positions matching TRBD1. The CDR3 extends over 16 amino acids. Trimming at V came to 2 bases and at J to 3 bases, leaving 7 bases not matched to a gene. Germline loops: CDR1 LGHDT, CDR2 YNNKEL (reference sequence). The CDR3 spells CASSQPRQGEDTEAFF. In nucleotides, the CDR3 is TGTGCCAGCAGCCAACCGAGACAGGGGGAGGACACTGAAGCTTTCTTT. Full variable domain (rest looked up from reference TRBV3-1 and TRBJ1-1): DTAVSQTPKYLVTQMGNDKSIKCEQNLGHDTMYWYKQDSKKFLKIMFSYNNKELIINETVPNRFSPKSPDKAHLNLHINSLELGDSAVYFCASSQPRQGEDTEAFFGQGTRLTVV.